This entry lists 30 T cell receptor beta chains sequenced from one sample in a study of beta chain features in type 1 diabetes. Overall study findings and caveats: The study found moderately but significantly shorter TCRB CDR3s in all four CD4+ subsets of Type 1 diabetes patients.

Since all of the isolated RNA was reverse transcribed, expressed TCRB transcripts were what got sequenced. Here immunoSEQ multiplex PCR was the method, and the copy in TCRdb shows in-frame clones only, minus some. The table includes some 150,000 clones, 8.5% to 10% detected once. Antigens for these TCRs are unknown. The sample comprised central memory CD4+ T cells from blood. These receptors were obtained from a woman aged 25 to 39 with type 1 diabetes.

V gene TRBV9 combines with J gene TRBJ2-7; 9 nucleotides agree with TRBD2. The V gene end was trimmed by 0 bases and the J gene end by 6 bases; junction bases not matched to a gene: 10. Germline lookup yields CDR1 SGDLS and CDR2 YYNGEE. The CDR3 consists of 16 residues. The CDR3 sequence: CASSVGGSGSKGEQYF. In nucleotides, the CDR3 is TGTGCCAGCAGCGTAGGAGGTAGCGGGAGCAAAGGCGAGCAGTACTTC.

This clone was seen only a few times. The rearrangement links TRBV11-2 to TRBJ2-7; D not resolved. Germline assignment: CDR1 SGHAT and CDR2 FQNNGV. The CDR3 is 11 amino acids. V was trimmed by 5 bases and J by 5 bases, leaving 7 bases between them. Written as DNA, the CDR3 is TGTGCCAGCAGCGTAACTAACGAGCAGTACTTC. The encoded protein is CASSVTNEQYF. Combining the CDR3 with reference TRBV11-2 and TRBJ2-7 gives the whole variable domain EAGVAQSPRYKIIEKRQSVAFWCNPISGHATLYWYQQILGQGPKLLIQFQNNGVVDDSQLPKDRFSAERLKGVDSTLKIQPAKLEDSAVYLCASSVTNEQYFGPGTRLTVT.

This clone appeared a few times. The chain combines TRBV7-9 with TRBJ2-3; 10 bases agree with TRBD1. Trimming removed 11 bases from V and 0 bases from J; junction bases left unmatched: 11. The CDR3 covers 16 residues. Germline CDR1 reads SEHNR; CDR2 reads FQNEAQ (reference sequence). The CDR3 coding sequence is TGTGCCGGAATGGGACAGGGGCTTTCTAGCACAGATACGCAGTATTTT. Its translation is CAGMGQGLSSTDTQYF.

This clone appeared a few times. The rearrangement uses TRBV30 and TRBJ1-1, with D possibly TRBD1 on 5 matching bases. This CDR3 has 14 amino acids. The ends were cut back, 2 bases at V and 3 bases at J, with 13 bases in the middle. CDR1 is GTSNPN and CDR2 is SVGIG in the germline V gene (reference sequence). CDR3 residues: CAWSNSGVDTEAFF. The DNA of the CDR3 is TGTGCCTGGAGTAATTCGGGGGTGGACACTGAAGCTTTCTTT. The variable domain in full, with the rest retrieved from reference TRBV30 and TRBJ1-1, is SQTIHQWPATLVQPVGSPLSLECTVEGTSNPNLYWYRQAAGRGLQLLFYSVGIGQISSEVPQNLSASRPQDRQFILSSKKLLLSDSGFYLCAWSNSGVDTEAFFGQGTRLTVV.

This clone came up a few times. This sequence joins TRBV4-1 and TRBJ2-5; 11 bases match TRBD2. CDR1 MGHRA and CDR2 YSYEKL come from the germline V gene. The CDR3 length is 16 residues. V shed 0 bases, J shed 4 bases, and the junction held 4 bases outside the gene matches. CDR3 nucleotide sequence: TGCGCCAGCAGCCAAGACCGGCTAGCGGGAGGAGAGACCCAGTACTTC. Translation gives CASSQDRLAGGETQYF.

The rearrangement uses TRBV9 and TRBJ1-2, with D hard to call. The V gene lost 0 bases and the J gene lost 8 bases, with 11 bases spanning the gap. The CDR3 consists of 13 residues. Looked up from germline, CDR1 is SGDLS and CDR2 is YYNGEE. CDR3 region: CASSVVGGWGYTF. The CDR3 DNA reads TGTGCCAGCAGCGTAGTGGGAGGGTGGGGCTACACCTTC.

In its sample, this clone was seen a few times. This chain links TRBV30 with TRBJ2-3; 7 bases line up with TRBD1. Germline CDR1 GTSNPN, CDR2 SVGIG (reference sequence). V gave up 4 bases and J gave up 0 bases; unmatched junction bases: 19. The CDR3 is 19 amino acids. The CDR3 sequence: CAWILPGTDFSASTDTQYF. For the CDR3, the DNA is TGTGCCTGGATCCTACCCGGGACAGACTTTTCTGCTAGCACAGATACGCAGTATTTT. The variable domain in full, with the rest retrieved from reference TRBV30 and TRBJ2-3, is SQTIHQWPATLVQPVGSPLSLECTVEGTSNPNLYWYRQAAGRGLQLLFYSVGIGQISSEVPQNLSASRPQDRQFILSSKKLLLSDSGFYLCAWILPGTDFSASTDTQYFGPGTRLTVL.

This chain links TRBV7-2 with TRBJ1-3; D unresolved. The V end was cut by 2 bases, the J end by 3 bases, with 11 bases between. The CDR3 runs to 15 residues. Germline V gene lookup returns CDR1 SGHTA and CDR2 FQGNSA. This chain's CDR3 is CASSLRSSNGNTIYF. CDR3 DNA sequence: TGTGCCAGCAGCTTACGTTCCAGTAATGGAAACACCATATATTTT.

The V call is TRBV2, the J call TRBJ2-7; D is unclear. The CDR3 totals 12 residues. Germline values: CDR1 SNHLY, CDR2 FYNNEI. V lost 7 bases and J lost 6, with 13 bases in between. CDR3 loop: CASKIEIAEQYF. The CDR3 DNA sequence: TGTGCCAGCAAAATAGAGATAGCCGAGCAGTACTTC.

This clone showed up just a few times. The genes are TRBV29-1 and TRBJ1-2; 9 bases are shared with TRBD1. Per germline, CDR1 SQVTM and CDR2 ANQGSEA. Germline trimming cut 7 bases from V and 4 bases from J; bases unmatched to any gene: 7. The CDR3 has 13 residues. Written as DNA, the CDR3 is TGCAGCGCCATGGGACAGGGACTCTATGGCTACACCTTC. Amino acids: CSAMGQGLYGYTF.

The table lists this clone with a few counts. This sequence joins TRBV30 and TRBJ2-1, with a weak D call TRBD2 (6 bases). Per the germline V gene, CDR1 is GTSNPN and CDR2 is SVGIG (reference sequence). There are 11 residues in the CDR3. Trimming pared 0 bases from V and 13 bases from J, leaving 10 bases between. The CDR3 bases are TGTGCCTGGAGTGTACAGCGGGCTCAGTTCTTC. It yields the protein CAWSVQRAQFF.

Only a few counts were recorded for this clone. The J gene is TRBJ1-1, the V gene TRBV7-2, with D possibly being TRBD1 (6 bases). The germline gives CDR1 SGHTA, CDR2 FQGNSA. The CDR3 runs to 13 residues. V gave up 3 bases and J gave up 10 bases, with 15 bases separating them. Here the CDR3 DNA reads TGTGCCAGCAGCTTCAGGGCAGGGGACGTAGCTTTCTTT. It translates to CASSFRAGDVAFF. Complete variable domain (other parts from reference TRBV7-2 and TRBJ1-1): GAGVSQSPSNKVTEKGKDVELRCDPISGHTALYWYRQSLGQGLEFLIYFQGNSAPDKSGLPSDRFSAERTGGSVSTLTIQRTQQEDSAVYLCASSFRAGDVAFFGQGTRLTVV.

This clone has ten or more counts. The chain links TRBV5-1 to TRBJ2-7; tentative D call: TRBD1 (6 bases). V was cut by 4 bases and J by 2 bases, with 16 bases left in between. CDR3 length: 15 amino acids. The V gene's germline CDR1 is SGHRS and CDR2 YFSETQ. CDR3 coding DNA: TGCGCCAGCAGCCCCGGACAGACCCCAACCTACGAGCAGTACTTC. It specifies CASSPGQTPTYEQYF.

The chain employs TRBV7-3 and TRBJ2-1, with 8 bases identical to TRBD2. The CDR3 runs to 12 residues. Germline assignment: CDR1 SGHTA and CDR2 FQGTGA. V lost 4 bases, J lost 11 bases, and 4 bases stayed unmatched. The CDR3 loop is CASSSVAGKQFF. The CDR3 nucleotides are TGTGCCAGCAGCTCCGTAGCGGGGAAGCAGTTCTTC.

This clone was seen only a few times. The chain employs TRBV28 and TRBJ1-1; no firm D call. The V end was cut by 5 bases, the J end by 0 bases, with 7 bases between. CDR3 size: 13 residues. CDR1 and CDR2 (germline): MDHEN, SYDVKM. CDR3 protein: CASSVPLNTEAFF. The CDR3 region has the DNA TGTGCCAGCAGTGTTCCTTTGAACACTGAAGCTTTCTTT.

This clone was seen more than once but under ten times. The chain uses TRBV28 and TRBJ1-4; the match to TRBD1 covers 7 bases. The CDR3 has 14 amino acids. The V gene end was trimmed by 6 bases and the J gene end by 5 bases; junction bases not matched to a gene: 6. Germline CDR1 is MDHEN and CDR2 is SYDVKM. The CDR3 region is CASSPGGPNEKLFF. In nucleotides, the CDR3 is TGTGCCAGCAGCCCAGGGGGTCCGAATGAAAAACTGTTTTTT.

The chain links TRBV18 to TRBJ2-1, with TRBD1 matching 7 bases. Unmatched junction bases numbered 5, after V lost 5 bases and J lost 4 bases. Germline-derived CDR1 and CDR2 are KGHSH and LQKENI. The CDR3 consists of 14 residues. CDR3 sequence reads: CASSSRQGYNEQFF. The CDR3 DNA reads as TGTGCCAGCTCATCTAGACAGGGATACAATGAGCAGTTCTTC.

The rearrangement uses TRBV29-1 and TRBJ1-2; TRBD1 agrees at 7 bases. V shed 3 bases, J shed 1 base, and the junction held 5 bases outside the gene matches. Germline CDR1 and CDR2: SQVTM and ANQGSEA. The CDR3 has 14 residues. CDR3 DNA sequence: TGCAGCGTTGATTCTGGGACAGATAACTATGGCTACACCTTC. This translates into CSVDSGTDNYGYTF. Looking up the rest from reference TRBV29-1 and TRBJ1-2 gives the full variable domain: SAVISQKPSRDICQRGTSLTIQCQVDSQVTMMFWYRQQPGQSLTLIATANQGSEATYESGFVIDKFPISRPNLTFSTLTVSNMSPEDSSIYLCSVDSGTDNYGYTFGSGTRLTVV.

The chain links TRBV5-1 to TRBJ1-1; TRBD1 matches at 7 bases. The germline V gene has CDR1 SGHRS and CDR2 YFSETQ. The V segment lost 0 bases and the J segment 6 bases; nucleotides outside the gene matches: 5. The CDR3 covers 14 residues. The CDR3 loop is CASSLGQGGSEAFF. The CDR3 bases are TGCGCCAGCAGCTTGGGACAGGGTGGCTCTGAAGCTTTCTTT.

There are a few counts of this clone. The V and J genes are TRBV29-1 and TRBJ1-2; 10 bases agree with TRBD1. The J segment lost 3 bases and the V segment lost 5 bases, leaving 3 bases of the junction unmatched. The germline CDR1 and CDR2 sequences are SQVTM and ANQGSEA. This CDR3 spans 13 amino acids. The CDR3 reads CSVSDRGDYGYTF. The DNA of the CDR3 is TGCAGCGTTTCGGACAGGGGGGACTATGGCTACACCTTC.

This clone was counted between two and nine times. The rearrangement joins TRBV30 to TRBJ2-1, with D possibly matching TRBD2 (6 bases). The CDR3 runs to 14 residues. V was pared by 3 bases and J by 1 base, with 10 bases between. The germline gives CDR1 GTSNPN, CDR2 SVGIG (reference sequence). The CDR3, as DNA: TGTGCCTGGAGCGGGAGCGGGTCCTACAATGAGCAGTTCTTC. Protein sequence: CAWSGSGSYNEQFF.

V usage is TRBV9 and J usage is TRBJ2-7, with D unresolved. Per germline, CDR1 SGDLS and CDR2 YYNGEE. V was trimmed by 4 bases and J by 9 bases, leaving 11 bases between them. This CDR3 is 11 amino acids long. The CDR3 DNA sequence: TGTGCCAGCAGCTACCTAGGTATGCAGTACTTC. It is translated as CASSYLGMQYF.

The sample holds a few counts of this clone. The J gene is TRBJ2-7, the V gene TRBV18; 8 bases line up with TRBD1. With 2 bases clipped from V and 0 bases from J, the junction kept 3 bases outside the gene matches. CDR3 size: 15 residues. CDR1 is KGHSH, CDR2 LQKENI, per germline. The CDR3 reads CASSPGTGSSYEQYF. CDR3 nucleotide sequence: TGTGCCAGCTCACCAGGGACAGGTAGCTCCTACGAGCAGTACTTC.

In its sample, this clone was seen a few times. The V and J genes are TRBV9 and TRBJ2-3; 9 nucleotides line up with TRBD2. Germline lookup yields CDR1 SGDLS and CDR2 YYNGEE. V trimming: 3 bases; J trimming: 1 base; junction bases outside the gene matches: 3. The CDR3 contains 15 residues. The DNA of the CDR3 is TGTGCCAGCAGCGGTAGCGGGAGCGGCACAGATACGCAGTATTTT. It codes for CASSGSGSGTDTQYF.

This sequence joins TRBV5-6 and TRBJ1-2; a weak D match, TRBD1 (6 bases). Trimming took off 1 base at V and 4 bases at J, with 14 bases between the two ends. The CDR3 is 15 amino acids. The germline V gene encodes CDR1 SGHDT and CDR2 YYEEEE. The CDR3 DNA reads TGTGCCAGCAGCTTGTACTCCGGACAGTTCTATGGCTACACCTTC. The encoded protein is CASSLYSGQFYGYTF.

The sample holds a few counts of this clone. This sequence joins TRBV7-9 and TRBJ2-3, with D tentatively TRBD2 (6 bases). Germline V lookup: CDR1 SEHNR, CDR2 FQNEAQ (reference sequence). The V gene lost 5 bases and the J gene lost 4 bases, with 19 bases spanning the gap. CDR3 length: 16 residues. The CDR3, as DNA: TGTGCCAGCAGCCCCTCCGGGACTGGGGACCCAGATACGCAGTATTTT. Translation: CASSPSGTGDPDTQYF.

This chain links TRBV18 with TRBJ1-2, with D unresolved. The CDR3 length is 14 residues. Looked up from germline, CDR1 is KGHSH and CDR2 is LQKENI. Trimming removed 1 base from V and 0 bases from J, with 6 bases in between. The CDR3 protein is CASSPLEANYGYTF. The DNA of the CDR3 is TGTGCCAGCTCACCACTAGAAGCTAACTATGGCTACACCTTC.

This clone turned up a few times. The chain uses TRBV2 and TRBJ1-1, with 11 bases fitting TRBD1. V was pared by 5 bases and J by 10 bases, with 6 bases of the junction left unmatched. CDR1 is SNHLY and CDR2 is FYNNEI in the germline V gene. CDR3 length equals 13 residues. CDR3 nucleotides: TGTGCCAGCAGTTTAGGACAGGGGGCGACAGCTTTCTTT. The encoded protein is CASSLGQGATAFF.

This clone has a handful of counts. J is TRBJ1-5 and V is TRBV11-2, with TRBD1 matching over 7 bases. The V gene's germline CDR1 is SGHAT and CDR2 FQNNGV. The V and J ends lost 6 bases and 2 bases, in that order; junction bases with no gene match: 7. CDR3 length: 15 amino acids. CDR3 coding DNA: TGTGCCAGCAGATATAATACAGGGGGCAATCAGCCCCAGCATTTT. Encoded protein: CASRYNTGGNQPQHF.

This clone occurred a few times. The chain links TRBV29-1 to TRBJ1-1; 8 bases fit TRBD1. V trimming: 4 bases; J trimming: 5 bases; junction bases outside the gene matches: 6. From germline, CDR1 is SQVTM and CDR2 ANQGSEA. This CDR3 region has 13 residues. The DNA of the CDR3 is TGCAGCGTTGCCTGGACAGGGAGGACTGAAGCTTTCTTT. It yields the protein CSVAWTGRTEAFF.